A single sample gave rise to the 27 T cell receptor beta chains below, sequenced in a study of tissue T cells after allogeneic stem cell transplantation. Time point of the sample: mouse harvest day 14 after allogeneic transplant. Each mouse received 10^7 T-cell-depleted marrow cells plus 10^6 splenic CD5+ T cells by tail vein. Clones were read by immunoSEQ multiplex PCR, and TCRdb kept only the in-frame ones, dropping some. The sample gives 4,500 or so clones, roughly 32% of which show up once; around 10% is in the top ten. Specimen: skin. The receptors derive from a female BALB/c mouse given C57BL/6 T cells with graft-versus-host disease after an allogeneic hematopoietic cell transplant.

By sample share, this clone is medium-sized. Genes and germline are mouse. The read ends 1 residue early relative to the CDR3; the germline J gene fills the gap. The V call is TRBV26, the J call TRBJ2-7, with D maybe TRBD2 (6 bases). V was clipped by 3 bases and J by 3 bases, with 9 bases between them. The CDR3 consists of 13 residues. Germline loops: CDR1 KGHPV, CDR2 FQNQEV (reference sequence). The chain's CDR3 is CASSLQTGYEQYF. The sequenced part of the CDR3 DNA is TGTGCCAGCAGTCTCCAGACTGGCTATGAACAGTAC.

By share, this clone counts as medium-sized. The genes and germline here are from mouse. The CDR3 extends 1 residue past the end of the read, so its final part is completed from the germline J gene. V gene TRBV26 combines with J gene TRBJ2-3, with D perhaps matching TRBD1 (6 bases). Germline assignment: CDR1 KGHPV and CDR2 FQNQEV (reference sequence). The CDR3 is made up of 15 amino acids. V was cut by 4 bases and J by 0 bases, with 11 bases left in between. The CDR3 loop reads CASSRDRSSAETLYF. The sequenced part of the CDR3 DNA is TGTGCCAGCAGTCGCGACAGGTCTAGTGCAGAAACGCTGTAT.

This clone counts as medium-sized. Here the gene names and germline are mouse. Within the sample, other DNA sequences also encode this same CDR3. The sequenced CDR3 bases are TGTGCCAGCGGTGATCCCCCGGGGAACTCCGACTACACC. As protein: CASGDPPGNSDYT. The whole CDR3 sequence is CASGDPPGNSDYTF. The J gene is TRBJ1-2, the V gene TRBV13-2; D remains unclear. The read terminates 1 residue before the CDR3 end, so the remaining end is supplied by the germline J gene. V was trimmed by 1 base and J by 2 bases, leaving 9 bases between them. Germline V gives CDR1 NNHNN, CDR2 SYGAGS (reference sequence). The CDR3 has 14 residues.

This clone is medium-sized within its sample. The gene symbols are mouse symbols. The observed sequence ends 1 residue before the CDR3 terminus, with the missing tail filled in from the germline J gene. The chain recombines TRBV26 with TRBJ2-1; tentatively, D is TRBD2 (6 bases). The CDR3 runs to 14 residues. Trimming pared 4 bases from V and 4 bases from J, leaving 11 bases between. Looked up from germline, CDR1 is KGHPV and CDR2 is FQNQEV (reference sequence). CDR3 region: CASSPGGWYAEQFF. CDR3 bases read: TGTGCCAGCAGTCCGGGGGGATGGTATGCTGAGCAGTTC.

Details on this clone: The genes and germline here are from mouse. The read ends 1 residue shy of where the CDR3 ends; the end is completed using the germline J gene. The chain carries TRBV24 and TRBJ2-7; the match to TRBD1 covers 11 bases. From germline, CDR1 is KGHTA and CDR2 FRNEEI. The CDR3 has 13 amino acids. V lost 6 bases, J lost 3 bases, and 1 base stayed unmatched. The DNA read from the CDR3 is TGTGCCAGCAGGGGGACAGGGGGCTATGAACAGTAC. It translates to CASRGTGGYEQY. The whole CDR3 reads CASRGTGGYEQYF.

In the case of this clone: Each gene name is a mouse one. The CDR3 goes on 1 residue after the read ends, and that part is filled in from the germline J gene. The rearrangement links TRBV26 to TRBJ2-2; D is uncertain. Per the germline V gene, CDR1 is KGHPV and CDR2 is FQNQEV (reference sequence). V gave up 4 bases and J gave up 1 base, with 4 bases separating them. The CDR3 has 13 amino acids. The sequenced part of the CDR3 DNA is TGTGCCAGCAGTCGGGGAAACACCGGGCAGCTCTAC. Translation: CASSRGNTGQLY. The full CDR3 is CASSRGNTGQLYF.

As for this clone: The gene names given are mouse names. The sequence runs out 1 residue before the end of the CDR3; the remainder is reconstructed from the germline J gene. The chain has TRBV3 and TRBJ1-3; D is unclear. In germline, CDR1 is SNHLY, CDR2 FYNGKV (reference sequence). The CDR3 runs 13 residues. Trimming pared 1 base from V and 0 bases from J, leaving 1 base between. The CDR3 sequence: CASSLDSGNTLYF. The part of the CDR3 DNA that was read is TGTGCCAGCAGCTTAGATTCTGGAAATACGCTCTAT.

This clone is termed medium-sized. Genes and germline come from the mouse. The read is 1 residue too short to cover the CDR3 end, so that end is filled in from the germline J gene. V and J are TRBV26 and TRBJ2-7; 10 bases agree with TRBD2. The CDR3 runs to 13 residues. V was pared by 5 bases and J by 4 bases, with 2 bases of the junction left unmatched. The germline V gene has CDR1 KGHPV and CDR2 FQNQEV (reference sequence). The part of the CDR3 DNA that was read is TGTGCCAGCAGTTCGACTGGGGGGTATGAACAGTAC. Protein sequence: CASSSTGGYEQY. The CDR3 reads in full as CASSSTGGYEQYF.

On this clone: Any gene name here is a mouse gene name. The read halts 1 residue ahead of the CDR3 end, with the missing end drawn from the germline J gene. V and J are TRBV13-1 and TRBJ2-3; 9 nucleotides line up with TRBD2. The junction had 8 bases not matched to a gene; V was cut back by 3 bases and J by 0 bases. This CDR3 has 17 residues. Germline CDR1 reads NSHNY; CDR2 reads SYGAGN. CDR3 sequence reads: CASSAGLGLTSAETLYF. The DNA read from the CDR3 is TGTGCCAGCAGTGCAGGACTGGGGCTCACTAGTGCAGAAACGCTGTAT.

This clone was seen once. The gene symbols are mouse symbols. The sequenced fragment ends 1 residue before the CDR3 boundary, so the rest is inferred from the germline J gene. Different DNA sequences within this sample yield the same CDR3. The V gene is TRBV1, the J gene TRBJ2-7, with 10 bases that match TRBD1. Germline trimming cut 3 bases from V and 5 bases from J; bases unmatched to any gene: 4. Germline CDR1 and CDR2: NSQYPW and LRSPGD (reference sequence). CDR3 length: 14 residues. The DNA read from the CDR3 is TGCACCTGCAGTGCCCGGGACAGGGGTGATGAACAGTAC. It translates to CTCSARDRGDEQY. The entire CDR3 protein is CTCSARDRGDEQYF.

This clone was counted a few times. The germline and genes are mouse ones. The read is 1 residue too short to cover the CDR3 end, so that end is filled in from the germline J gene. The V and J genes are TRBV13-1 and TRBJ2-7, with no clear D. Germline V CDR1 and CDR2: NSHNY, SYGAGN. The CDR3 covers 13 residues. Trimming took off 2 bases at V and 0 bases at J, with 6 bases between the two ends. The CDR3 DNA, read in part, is TGTGCCAGCAGTGAACAAAGCTCCTATGAACAGTAC. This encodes CASSEQSSYEQY. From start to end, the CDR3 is CASSEQSSYEQYF.

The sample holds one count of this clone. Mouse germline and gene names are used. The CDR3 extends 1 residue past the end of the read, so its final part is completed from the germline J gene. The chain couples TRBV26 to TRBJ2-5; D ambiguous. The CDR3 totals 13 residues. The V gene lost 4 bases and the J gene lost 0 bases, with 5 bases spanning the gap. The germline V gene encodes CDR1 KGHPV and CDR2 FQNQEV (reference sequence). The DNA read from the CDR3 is TGTGCCAGCAGTCCCCTTAACCAAGACACCCAGTAC. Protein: CASSPLNQDTQY. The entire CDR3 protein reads CASSPLNQDTQYF.

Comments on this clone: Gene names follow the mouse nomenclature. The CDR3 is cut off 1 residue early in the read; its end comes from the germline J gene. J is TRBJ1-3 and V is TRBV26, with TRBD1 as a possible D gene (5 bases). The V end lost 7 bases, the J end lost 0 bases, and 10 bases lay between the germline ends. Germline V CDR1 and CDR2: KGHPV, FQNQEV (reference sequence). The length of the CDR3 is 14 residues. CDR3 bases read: TGTGCCAGCAAGACAGCAAATTCTGGAAATACGCTCTAT. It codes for CASKTANSGNTLY. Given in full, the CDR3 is CASKTANSGNTLYF.

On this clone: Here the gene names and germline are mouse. CDR3 DNA, as far as it was read: TGTGCCAGCAGTCCGACTGGGGGGGGACAAAACACCTTGTAC. This translates into CASSPTGGGQNTLY. The CDR3, in full, reads CASSPTGGGQNTLYF. The rearrangement links TRBV26 to TRBJ2-4; 11 nucleotides match TRBD2. The read ends 1 residue early relative to the CDR3; the germline J gene fills the gap. Trimming cost V 4 bases and J 3 bases; bases outside gene matches: 3. This CDR3 has 15 residues. Germline CDR1 reads KGHPV; CDR2 reads FQNQEV (reference sequence).

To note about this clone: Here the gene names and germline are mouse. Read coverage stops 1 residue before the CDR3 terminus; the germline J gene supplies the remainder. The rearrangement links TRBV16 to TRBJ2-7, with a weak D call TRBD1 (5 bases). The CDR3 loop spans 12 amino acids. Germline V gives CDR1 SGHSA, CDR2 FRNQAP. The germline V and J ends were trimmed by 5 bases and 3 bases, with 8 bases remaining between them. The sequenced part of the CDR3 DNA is TGTGCAAGCAGCCTCGACAGCTATGAACAGTAC. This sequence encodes CASSLDSYEQY. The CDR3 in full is CASSLDSYEQYF.

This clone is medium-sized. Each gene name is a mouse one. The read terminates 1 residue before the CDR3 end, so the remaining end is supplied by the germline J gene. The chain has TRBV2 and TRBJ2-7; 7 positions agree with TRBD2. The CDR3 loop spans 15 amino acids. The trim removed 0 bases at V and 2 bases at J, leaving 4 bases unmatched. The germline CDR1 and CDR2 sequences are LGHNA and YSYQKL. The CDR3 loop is CASSQDSLGAYEQYF. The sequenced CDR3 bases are TGTGCCAGCAGCCAAGATTCTCTGGGGGCCTATGAACAGTAC.

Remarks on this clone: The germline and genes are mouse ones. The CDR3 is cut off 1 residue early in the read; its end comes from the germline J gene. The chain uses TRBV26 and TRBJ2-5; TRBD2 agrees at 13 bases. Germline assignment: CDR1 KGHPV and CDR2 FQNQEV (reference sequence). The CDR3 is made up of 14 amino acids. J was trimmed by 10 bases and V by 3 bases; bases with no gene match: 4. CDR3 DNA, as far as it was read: TGTGCCAGCAGTCTAGGGACTGGGGGGGGCCCCCAGTAC. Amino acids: CASSLGTGGGPQY. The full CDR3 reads CASSLGTGGGPQYF.

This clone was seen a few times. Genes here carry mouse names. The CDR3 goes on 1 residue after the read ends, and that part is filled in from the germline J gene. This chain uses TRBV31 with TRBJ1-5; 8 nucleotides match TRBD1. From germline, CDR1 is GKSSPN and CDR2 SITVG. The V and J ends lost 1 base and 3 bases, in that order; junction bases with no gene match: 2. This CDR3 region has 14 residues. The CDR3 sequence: CAWSPDRVNQAPLF. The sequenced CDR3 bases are TGTGCCTGGAGTCCGGACAGGGTCAACCAGGCTCCGCTT.

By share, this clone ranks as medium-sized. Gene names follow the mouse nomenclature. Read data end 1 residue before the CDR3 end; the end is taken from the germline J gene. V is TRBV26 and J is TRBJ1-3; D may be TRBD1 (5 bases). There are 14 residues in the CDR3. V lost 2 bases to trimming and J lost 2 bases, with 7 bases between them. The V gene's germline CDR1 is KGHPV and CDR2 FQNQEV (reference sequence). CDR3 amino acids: CASSLAGPGNTLYF. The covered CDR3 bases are TGTGCCAGCAGTCTGGCAGGGCCTGGAAATACGCTCTAT. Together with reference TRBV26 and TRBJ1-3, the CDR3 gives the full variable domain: NSKVIQTPRYLVKGQGQKAKMRCIPEKGHPVVFWYQQNKNNEFKFLINFQNQEVLQQIDMTEKRFSAECPSNSPCSLEIQSSEAGDSALYLCASSLAGPGNTLYFGEGSRLIVV.

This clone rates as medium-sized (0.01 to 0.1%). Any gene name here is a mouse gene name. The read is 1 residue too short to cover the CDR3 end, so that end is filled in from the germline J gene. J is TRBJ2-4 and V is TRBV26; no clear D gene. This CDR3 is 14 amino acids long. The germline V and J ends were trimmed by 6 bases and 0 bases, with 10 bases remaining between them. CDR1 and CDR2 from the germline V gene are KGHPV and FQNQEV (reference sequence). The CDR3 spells CASSPGLSQNTLYF. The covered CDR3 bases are TGTGCCAGCAGCCCGGGCCTTAGTCAAAACACCTTGTAC.

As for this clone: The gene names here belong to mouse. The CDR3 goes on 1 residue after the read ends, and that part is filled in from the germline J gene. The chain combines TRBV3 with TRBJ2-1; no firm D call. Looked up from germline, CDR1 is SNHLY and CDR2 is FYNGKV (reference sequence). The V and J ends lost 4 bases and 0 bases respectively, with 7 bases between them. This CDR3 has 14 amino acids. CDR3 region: CASSSGSNYAEQFF. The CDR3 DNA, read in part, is TGTGCCAGCAGCTCGGGTTCTAACTATGCTGAGCAGTTC. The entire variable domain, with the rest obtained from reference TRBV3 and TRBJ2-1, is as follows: GPKVLQIPSHQIIDMGQMVTLNCDPVSNHLYFYWYKQILGQQMEFLVNFYNGKVMEKSKLFKDQFSVERPDGSYFTLKIQPTALEDSAVYFCASSSGSNYAEQFFGPGTRLTVL.

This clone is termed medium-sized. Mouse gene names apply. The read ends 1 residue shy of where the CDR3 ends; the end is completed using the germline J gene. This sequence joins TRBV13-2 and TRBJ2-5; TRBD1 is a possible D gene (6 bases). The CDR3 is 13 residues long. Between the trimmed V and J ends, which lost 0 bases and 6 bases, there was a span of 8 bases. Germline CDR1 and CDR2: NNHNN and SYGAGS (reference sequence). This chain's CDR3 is CASGDDREDTQYF. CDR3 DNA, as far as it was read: TGTGCCAGCGGTGATGACAGGGAGGACACCCAGTAC.

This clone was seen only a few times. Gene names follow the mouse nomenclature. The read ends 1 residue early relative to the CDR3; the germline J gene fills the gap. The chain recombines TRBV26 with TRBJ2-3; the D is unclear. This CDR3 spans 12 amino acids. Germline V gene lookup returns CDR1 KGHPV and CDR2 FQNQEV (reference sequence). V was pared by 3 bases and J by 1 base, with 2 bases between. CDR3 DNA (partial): TGTGCCAGCAGTCTTGGTGCAGAAACGCTGTAT. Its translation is CASSLGAETLY. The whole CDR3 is CASSLGAETLYF.

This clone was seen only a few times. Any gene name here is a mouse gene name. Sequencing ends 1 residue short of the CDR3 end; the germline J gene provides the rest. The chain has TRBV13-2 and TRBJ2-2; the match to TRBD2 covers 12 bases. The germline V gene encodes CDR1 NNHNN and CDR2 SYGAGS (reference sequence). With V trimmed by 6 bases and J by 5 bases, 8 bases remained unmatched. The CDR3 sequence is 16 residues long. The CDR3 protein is CASDPGLGGTTGQLYF. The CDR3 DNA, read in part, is TGTGCCAGCGACCCAGGACTGGGGGGGACGACCGGGCAGCTCTAC.

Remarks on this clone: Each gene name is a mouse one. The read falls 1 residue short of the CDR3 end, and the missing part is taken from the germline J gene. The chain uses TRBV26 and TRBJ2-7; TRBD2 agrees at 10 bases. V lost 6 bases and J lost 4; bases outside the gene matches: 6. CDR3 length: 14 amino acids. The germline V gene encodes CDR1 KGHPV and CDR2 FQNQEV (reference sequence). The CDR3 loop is CASSPPGLGYEQYF. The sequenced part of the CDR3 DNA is TGTGCCAGCAGCCCACCGGGACTGGGGTATGAACAGTAC.

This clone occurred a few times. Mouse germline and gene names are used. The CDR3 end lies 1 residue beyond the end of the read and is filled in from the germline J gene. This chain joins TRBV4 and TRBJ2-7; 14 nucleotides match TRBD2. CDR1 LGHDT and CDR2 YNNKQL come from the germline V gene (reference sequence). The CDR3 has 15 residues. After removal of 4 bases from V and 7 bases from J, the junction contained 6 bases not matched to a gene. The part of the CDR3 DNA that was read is TGTGCCAGCAGCTTCCGGGACTGGGGGGGCAGGGAACAGTAC. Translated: CASSFRDWGGREQY. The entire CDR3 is CASSFRDWGGREQYF.

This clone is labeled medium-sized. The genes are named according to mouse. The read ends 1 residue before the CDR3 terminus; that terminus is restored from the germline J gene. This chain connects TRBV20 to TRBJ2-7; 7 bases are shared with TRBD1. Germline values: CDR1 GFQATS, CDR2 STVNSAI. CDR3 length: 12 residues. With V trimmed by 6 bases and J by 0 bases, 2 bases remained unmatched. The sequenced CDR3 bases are TGTGGTGCCAACAGGGGCTCCTATGAACAGTAC. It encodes CGANRGSYEQY. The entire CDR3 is CGANRGSYEQYF.